The rows below give T cell receptor beta chains drawn from one sample of a study of CD8+CD57+ T cells in acquired aplastic anemia. MiXCR, applied by TCRdb to the reads, yields one record per CDR3 protein. The data show roughly 150,000 distinct CDR3 sequences, approximately 40% seen once. Sequencing was performed on sorted CD4+, CD8+, or CD8+CD57+ T cells (not recorded which) from PBMCs. All receptors derive from a human donor in good health. Each CDR3 is given without its conserved first and last residue. Fields, in order: J gene, V gene, CDR3 protein.

>TRBJ2-1|TRBV15
ATSRDGFSGGANEQF
>TRBJ1-2|TRBV5-8
ASSLGQGRYGYT
>TRBJ1-1|TRBV29-1
SVVGGVTIGEAF
>TRBJ1-5|TRBV6-1
ASSLQQGISNQPQH
>TRBJ2-1|TRBV4-2
ASSQYSSGSSYNEQF
>TRBJ2-3|TRBV20-1
SARVAGTDTQY
>TRBJ1-2|TRBV2
ASSVGQGQDYGYT
>TRBJ2-5|TRBV18
ASSPGLAGGPE
>TRBJ2-1|TRBV3-1
ASSNTGTGGNEQF
>TRBJ1-1|TRBV4-2
ASSQAGVLTEAF
>TRBJ2-7|TRBV19
ASSRSGTTYEQY
>TRBJ2-3|TRBV29-1
SVSGGLSTDTQY
>TRBJ2-1|TRBV15
ATSTTSYNEQL
>TRBJ2-5|TRBV6-1
ATKIGLAGAETQY
>TRBJ2-3|TRBV20-1
SAAGPLSTDTQY
>TRBJ2-3|TRBV4-1
ASSQQLPAGPAIRTDTQY
>TRBJ1-1|TRBV29-1
SSKSGVTEAF
>TRBJ2-1|TRBV29-1
SVEVEPSSYNEQF
>TRBJ1-5|TRBV19
ASSIVKGLVNQPQH
>TRBJ1-6|TRBV5-6
ASSSVEGRNSPLH
>TRBJ2-7|TRBV27
ASTTGTEKQY
>TRBJ1-5|TRBV6-1
ASSEGTDSNQPQH
>TRBJ1-6|TRBV20-1
SARDRPNSPLH
>TRBJ1-5|TRBV12-3/TRBV12-4
ASSIAGNNQPQH
>TRBJ2-7|TRBV7-3
ASSRLAAYEQY
>TRBJ1-1|TRBV5-4
ASSWGDGNTEAF
>TRBJ2-3|TRBV12-3/TRBV12-4
ASLEFTDTQY
>TRBJ2-7|TRBV20-1
SGRGRDGYEQY
>TRBJ1-2|TRBV10-2
ASSESGGYT
>TRBJ1-4|TRBV5-8
ASSLYTNEKLF
>TRBJ2-7|TRBV6-5
ASSYAPYIHREQY
>TRBJ2-7|TRBV2
ASRLAGQQRQY
>TRBJ1-5|TRBV7-2
ASSLGQGAAQPQH
>TRBJ2-7|TRBV19
ASSIGSNYEQY
>TRBJ1-4|TRBV7-8
ASSLNRGEKLF
>TRBJ1-1|TRBV2
ASKDCLNTVAF
>TRBJ2-3|TRBV10-3
AISSGLGPDTQY
>TRBJ1-1|TRBV15
ATGKGGVTEAF
>TRBJ1-1|TRBV12-3/TRBV12-4
ASSSADGANTEAF
>TRBJ2-7|TRBV20-1
SARDIREGYEQY
>TRBJ1-1|TRBV6-5
ASSSWGGDTEAF
>TRBJ1-3|TRBV10-3
AISYRGNSGNTIY
>TRBJ1-1|TRBV5-1
ASSFRGEAF
>TRBJ2-2|TRBV19
ASSIDLGRGGTGELF
>TRBJ2-7|TRBV10-3
AIKGQGNSYEQY